This T cell receptor (beta chain) was observed in a study of blood T cell repertoires in COVID-19. Sequencing was performed with immunoSEQ multiplex PCR; in TCRdb, only in-frame clones are kept and a portion is missing. The sample holds around 30,000 clones, 93% seen once. V lost 4 bases, J lost 1 base, and 5 bases stayed unmatched. Germline V gives CDR1 SGHRS, CDR2 YFSETQ. The CDR3 covers 16 residues. The sequence came from a male donor with active COVID-19. J is TRBJ1-1 and V is TRBV5-1, with TRBD1 matching 12 bases. Sequencing used peripheral blood. CDR3 amino acids: CASSHGTGGANTEAFF. The CDR3 nucleotides read TGCGCCAGCAGCCACGGGACAGGGGGCGCGAACACTGAAGCTTTCTTT.